Sequencing of this TCR beta chain was carried out in a study of shared T cell receptors in the human thymus. CDR3 length equals 13 residues. V lost 6 bases and J lost 0, with 9 bases in between. Germline lookup yields CDR1 SGHRS and CDR2 YFSETQ. Sequencing was performed with immunoSEQ multiplex PCR; in TCRdb, only in-frame clones are kept and a portion is missing. The sample contains some 720,000 clones, around nine tenths of which appear only once. The data also belong to a second study, concerning human thymus T cells. That study adds: The thymus tissue came from resections taken during corrective heart surgery. Thymic and blood repertoires appeared to carry a bias in their V and J gene usage.

The clonotype comes from a boy younger than two with a congenital heart defect. Sample: thymocytes. This chain uses TRBV5-1 with TRBJ1-1, with D possibly TRBD1 on 6 matching bases. The CDR3 DNA reads TGCGCCAGCATCGGACAGCTGAACACTGAAGCTTTCTTT. Translated, it gives CASIGQLNTEAFF.